This T cell receptor (beta chain) was recorded in a study of blood T cells in healthy people across ages. The V gene lost 1 base and the J gene lost 3 bases, with 9 bases spanning the gap. CDR3 length: 14 residues. Per the germline V gene, CDR1 is SEHNR and CDR2 is FQNEAQ (reference sequence). For the second PCR, which ran for about 7 to 11 cycles, a sample-barcoded 5' primer and a J-beta primer mix were used. Using its own MiXCR run on the 5' RACE reads, TCRdb lists one record per CDR3 protein. Of over 500,000 distinct CDR3 sequences in the sample, about 26% were seen once. There are many counts of this clonotype. This same sample was also part of a study on T cells of mothers and their children.

The sequencing sample was made of blood. V and J are TRBV7-9 and TRBJ2-5; D is undetermined. The receptor comes from a boy between 2 and 10 years old in good health. CDR3 region: CASSLGQVEETQYF. CDR3 in DNA: TGTGCCAGCAGCTTAGGGCAAGTTGAAGAGACCCAGTACTTC.